The 5 T cell receptor beta chains below were found in one sample sequenced in a study of blood T cell repertoires in COVID-19. The assay was immunoSEQ multiplex PCR, and TCRdb's table has in-frame clones only and misses some. Found here are some 150,000 clones, roughly 75% of them singletons; the top ten hold approximately 6%. The sequencing input was PBMCs or T cells enriched from blood (not recorded which). Every receptor here comes from a woman in her fifties or sixties who had recovered from COVID-19.

The V gene is TRBV2, the J gene TRBJ1-5, with TRBD1 as a possible D gene (6 bases). The length of the CDR3 is 14 residues. CDR1 is SNHLY, CDR2 FYNNEI, per germline. The V end lost 4 bases, the J end lost 2 bases, and 9 bases lay between the germline ends. CDR3 in amino acids: CASSVGARNQPQHF. CDR3 coding DNA: TGTGCCAGCAGTGTGGGGGCCCGCAATCAGCCCCAGCATTTT.

This clone was picked up a small number of times. This chain links TRBV7-7 with TRBJ1-5, with D unresolved. Trimming pared 0 bases from V and 3 bases from J, leaving 3 bases between. Germline V gene sequence: CDR1 SSHAT, CDR2 FNYEAQ (reference sequence). The CDR3 is 13 residues long. As DNA, the CDR3 is TGTGCCAGCAGCTTAGCTCACAATCAGCCCCAGCATTTT. Encoded protein: CASSLAHNQPQHF.

There are a few counts of this clone. The chain recombines TRBV6-1 with TRBJ1-6; a possible D gene is TRBD1 (5 bases). Between the trimmed V and J ends, which lost 4 bases and 0 bases, there was a span of 19 bases. The germline CDR1 and CDR2 sequences are MNHNS and SASEGT. This CDR3 has 19 amino acids. In nucleotides, the CDR3 is TGTGCCAGCAGTGTGCGCTCGGGACTGGGGAGCTCCTATAATTCACCCCTCCACTTT. Encoded protein: CASSVRSGLGSSYNSPLHF.

CDR3 DNA: TGCGCCAGCAGCCCGGGGGGGGAACATGAAAAACTGTTTTTT. Translating it yields CASSPGGEHEKLFF. The V call is TRBV5-1, the J call TRBJ1-4, with D possibly matching TRBD1 (5 bases). Per germline, CDR1 SGHRS and CDR2 YFSETQ. Trimming took off 4 bases at V and 6 bases at J, with 13 bases between the two ends. This CDR3 region has 14 residues.

J is TRBJ2-2 and V is TRBV5-1; 10 nucleotides match TRBD2. V was clipped by 4 bases and J by 7 bases; unmatched bases: 4. This CDR3 is 14 amino acids long. Germline V CDR1 and CDR2: SGHRS, YFSETQ. The DNA for the CDR3 is TGCGCCAGCAGCGGGACTAGCGTCGGCGGGGAGCTGTTTTTT. Translated, it gives CASSGTSVGGELFF.